This T cell receptor (beta chain) appears in the sequencing data of a study of cytomegalovirus exposure and HLA in healthy donors. CDR3 length: 16 residues. Germline-derived CDR1 and CDR2 are LNHDA and SQIVND (reference sequence). Germline trimming cut 4 bases from V and 0 bases from J; bases unmatched to any gene: 9. PCR was performed using 60 Vbeta and 13 Jbeta primers. Method: immunoSEQ multiplex PCR; TCRdb's copy keeps in-frame clones and lacks some. The table shows around 200,000 clones, with over 60% occurring only once. The sequenced sample was PBMCs. The chain is built from TRBV19 and TRBJ2-7, with 7 bases aligning to TRBD1. The clonotype comes from a woman in her 50s in good health and CMV-seronegative. CDR3 bases: TGTGCCAGTAGTAAAGGACAGGACTTAAGCTCCTACGAGCAGTACTTC. This translates into CASSKGQDLSSYEQYF.